Following are 20 T cell receptor beta chains from one sample sequenced in a study of cytomegalovirus exposure and HLA in healthy donors. PCR amplification relied on 60 Vbeta primers (plus 13 Jbeta primers). Some clones are missing from TCRdb's copy, which holds only in-frame ones; the method was immunoSEQ multiplex PCR. The sample yields approximately 50,000 clones, of which the top ten take up around 12%. Sequences were obtained from PBMCs. The receptors here all came from a man between 18 and 35 years old in good health and CMV-seropositive.

This rearrangement joins TRBV6-5 to TRBJ1-5, with 7 bases matching TRBD1. The trim removed 5 bases at V and 5 bases at J, leaving 3 bases unmatched. Germline V gene data show CDR1 as MNHEY and CDR2 as SVGAGI. CDR3 length: 13 residues. The CDR3 DNA reads as TGTGCCAGCAGTAGGACAGGACATCAGCCCCAGCATTTT. Its translation: CASSRTGHQPQHF.

This sequence joins TRBV11-2 and TRBJ1-1, with a possible D match to TRBD1 (5 bases). The CDR3 runs 14 residues. Per the germline V gene, CDR1 is SGHAT and CDR2 is FQNNGV. Trimming stripped 5 bases from V and 4 bases from J, with 14 bases between. The CDR3 nucleotides read TGTGCCAGCAGCCTTAGGGGCCGGTCCACTGAAGCTTTCTTT. Its translation: CASSLRGRSTEAFF.

The chain combines TRBV14 with TRBJ2-5, with D tentatively TRBD2 (6 bases). V was clipped by 3 bases and J by 7 bases, with 15 bases between them. Germline assignment: CDR1 SGHDN and CDR2 FVKESK. The CDR3 covers 14 residues. The CDR3 nucleotides are TGTGCCAGCAGCCAGGGGTTTGGAGGGTGGACCCAGTACTTC. Residues: CASSQGFGGWTQYF.

V usage is TRBV5-5 and J usage is TRBJ1-2, with TRBD1 identical over 7 bases. The junction had 5 bases not matched to a gene; V was cut back by 0 bases and J by 6 bases. The CDR3 spans 14 residues. Germline V gene data show CDR1 as SGHKS and CDR2 as YYEKEE (reference sequence). CDR3 bases: TGTGCCAGCAGCTTGGGAACAGGGGTGGATGGCTACACCTTC. It specifies CASSLGTGVDGYTF.

The chain is built from TRBV5-4 and TRBJ2-5, with D possibly being TRBD2 (5 bases). This CDR3 is built from 12 residues. Trimming cost V 0 bases and J 11 bases, with 11 bases left between them. CDR1 is SGHNT, CDR2 YYREEE, per germline (reference sequence). CDR3 loop: CASSLEGWEQYF. DNA of the CDR3: TGTGCCAGCAGCTTGGAAGGTTGGGAGCAGTACTTC.

The rearrangement uses TRBV5-1 and TRBJ2-2; 11 nucleotides line up with TRBD2. Germline V gives CDR1 SGHRS, CDR2 YFSETQ. V lost 4 bases, J lost 5 bases, and 10 bases stayed unmatched. The CDR3 contains 17 residues. This chain's CDR3 is CASSTRTSGLPTGELFF. CDR3 bases: TGCGCCAGCAGCACCCGGACTAGCGGGCTCCCGACCGGGGAGCTGTTTTTT.

Comments on this clone: The junction departs from germline at one end; a sequencing error may be responsible. V and J are TRBV7-9 and TRBJ2-7, with a possible D match to TRBD1 (6 bases). This CDR3 spans 13 amino acids. CDR1 and CDR2 from the germline V gene are SEHNR and FQNEAQ (reference sequence). The CDR3 sequence is CASSLEQGARLSF. The CDR3 bases are TGTGCCAGCAGCTTAGAACAGGGAGCCAGACTCTCCTTC. The entire variable domain, with the rest obtained from reference TRBV7-9 and TRBJ2-7, is as follows: DTGVSQNPRHKITKRGQNVTFRCDPISEHNRLYWYRQTLGQGPEFLTYFQNEAQLEKSRLLSDRFSAERPKGSFSTLEIQRTEQGDSAMYLCASSLEQGARLSFGPGTRLTVT.

Points on this clone: This CDR3 is also generated by other DNA sequences in the sample. CDR3 protein: CASSQVIVAGSYEQYF. The CDR3 nucleotides read TGCGCCAGCAGCCAAGTTATCGTGGCGGGATCCTACGAGCAGTACTTC. The chain has TRBV4-1 and TRBJ2-7; possible D gene TRBD2, 6 bases. Trimming removed 1 base at V and 1 base at J, with 14 bases between. The CDR3 covers 16 residues. From germline, CDR1 is MGHRA and CDR2 YSYEKL.

The CDR3 region has the DNA TGTGCCAGCAGCTTATTCGGGATAAGCTCCTACGAGCAGTACTTC. This codes for CASSLFGISSYEQYF. The chain links TRBV11-2 to TRBJ2-7, with D possibly being TRBD2 (5 bases). Trimming pared 2 bases from V and 0 bases from J, leaving 11 bases between. The germline V gene encodes CDR1 SGHAT and CDR2 FQNNGV. The CDR3 is made up of 15 amino acids.

The chain has TRBV27 and TRBJ2-7; the match to TRBD1 covers 7 bases. The CDR3 sequence is 14 residues long. The germline CDR1 and CDR2 sequences are MNHEY and SMNVEV (reference sequence). With 6 bases clipped from V and 3 bases from J, the junction kept 8 bases outside the gene matches. CDR3 region: CASRSRDRSYEQYF. Here the CDR3 DNA reads TGTGCCAGCAGGAGCCGGGACAGAAGCTACGAGCAGTACTTC.

CDR3: CASSESDREAFF. The DNA for the CDR3 is TGTGCCAGCAGTGAGTCGGACAGGGAAGCTTTCTTT. The J gene is TRBJ1-1, the V gene TRBV6-1; TRBD1 agrees at 7 bases. The CDR3 length is 12 residues. Trimming at V came to 3 bases and at J to 8 bases, leaving 3 bases not matched to a gene. Per germline, CDR1 MNHNS and CDR2 SASEGT.

The chain joins TRBV9 to TRBJ1-1, with 9 bases identical to TRBD1. The CDR3 has 15 amino acids. CDR1 and CDR2 (germline): SGDLS, YYNGEE. With 5 bases clipped from V and 4 bases from J, the junction kept 9 bases outside the gene matches. CDR3 sequence reads: CASSATGGGGTEAFF. CDR3 DNA sequence: TGTGCCAGCAGTGCAACAGGGGGCGGGGGCACTGAAGCTTTCTTT.

V is TRBV19 and J is TRBJ2-7; 9 bases align to TRBD1. This CDR3 spans 16 amino acids. In germline, CDR1 is LNHDA, CDR2 SQIVND (reference sequence). V shed 3 bases and J 1 base; nucleotides not matched to a gene: 7. The CDR3 nucleotides read TGTGCCAGTAGTATTACTCCCGGGACAGGGTCCTACGAGCAGTACTTC. This sequence encodes CASSITPGTGSYEQYF.

This chain joins TRBV19 and TRBJ2-3, with TRBD2 identical over 13 bases. This CDR3 is 15 amino acids long. The V gene's germline CDR1 is LNHDA and CDR2 SQIVND (reference sequence). V gave up 5 bases and J gave up 5 bases; unmatched junction bases: 4. CDR3 coding DNA: TGTGCCAGTAGTTCCCGGACTAGCGGGAGAGATACGCAGTATTTT. Its protein is CASSSRTSGRDTQYF.

This chain connects TRBV21-1 to TRBJ1-6; TRBD1 was called by the table and not checked on the DNA. TRBV21-1 has pseudogene status. This CDR3 comprises 15 residues. The CDR3 here is CASSKSGAANSPLHF. The CDR3 DNA reads as TGTGCCAGCAGCAAGAGTGGGGCAGCCAATTCACCCCTCCACTTT.

The genes are TRBV4-1 and TRBJ2-7; D unclear. V lost 1 base to trimming and J lost 2 bases, with 18 bases between them. Germline-derived CDR1 and CDR2 are MGHRA and YSYEKL. The CDR3 length is 17 residues. The DNA of the CDR3 is TGCGCCAGCAGCCAAGGGTCTGGGCTCTATCTAACCTACGAGCAGTACTTC. Protein sequence: CASSQGSGLYLTYEQYF.

The J gene is TRBJ2-1, the V gene TRBV28, with TRBD1 matching over 9 bases. Looked up from germline, CDR1 is MDHEN and CDR2 is SYDVKM. This CDR3 spans 13 amino acids. The V segment lost 8 bases and the J segment 3 bases; nucleotides outside the gene matches: 2. The CDR3 spells CASGDRDYNEQFF. CDR3 DNA sequence: TGTGCCAGCGGGGACAGGGACTACAATGAGCAGTTCTTC. Full variable domain (remainder filled in from reference TRBV28 and TRBJ2-1): DVKVTQSSRYLVKRTGEKVFLECVQDMDHENMFWYRQDPGLGLRLIYFSYDVKMKEKGDIPEGYSVSREKKERFSLILESASTNQTSMYLCASGDRDYNEQFFGPGTRLTVL.

The chain joins TRBV4-1 to TRBJ2-2; D remains unclear. Trimming took 0 bases from V and 1 from J, leaving 9 bases between them. The length of the CDR3 is 16 residues. Germline V gene sequence: CDR1 MGHRA, CDR2 YSYEKL. CDR3 region: CASSQDVGGNTGELFF. The CDR3 coding sequence is TGCGCCAGCAGCCAAGATGTCGGCGGGAACACCGGGGAGCTGTTTTTT.

Note on this clone: One end of the junction fails to match germline, which may point to a read error. Other DNA sequences within the sample encode an identical CDR3. V is TRBV5-1 and J is TRBJ1-1, with 10 bases lining up with TRBD1. CDR1 is SGHRS, CDR2 YFSETQ, per germline. CDR3 length equals 14 residues. The CDR3 sequence: CASSLRTGGTEAFF. CDR3 in DNA: TGCGCCAGCAGCTTGCGGACAGGGGGAACTGAAGCTTTCTTC.

The V call is TRBV6-1, the J call TRBJ1-6; maybe TRBD1 (6 bases). V lost 8 bases, J lost 9 bases, and 14 bases lay in between. CDR1 and CDR2 (germline): MNHNS, SASEGT. CDR3 size: 13 residues. For the CDR3, the DNA is TGTGCCAGCGAGGGGGTGAAAGGTTCACCCCTCCACTTT. This translates into CASEGVKGSPLHF.